This T cell receptor beta chain was identified during a study of OX40 agonist ivuxolimab in advanced cancers. Autoimmune disease history or systemic immunosuppression led to patient exclusion. About this clone: This CDR3 is also generated by other DNA sequences in the sample.

CDR3 length: 12 residues. Germline V gene lookup returns CDR1 KGHSH and CDR2 LQKENI. Trimming stripped 2 bases from V and 5 bases from J, with 6 bases between. The repertoire was sequenced with immunoSEQ multiplex PCR; TCRdb's copy has only in-frame clones and lacks some. The table records 95,000 to 100,000 clones, approximately 80% of them present only once. This TCR derives from an adult with an advanced solid tumor such as melanoma, head and neck, liver or kidney cancer. The chain links TRBV18 to TRBJ1-1; D gene uncertain. Sequencing used CD4+ or CD8+ T cells sorted from blood, obtained in a trial of the OX40 agonist ivuxolimab. CDR3 protein: CASSPGKTEAFF. In DNA, the CDR3 is TGTGCCAGCTCACCAGGGAAGACTGAAGCTTTCTTT.